One sample yielded the 24 T cell receptor beta chains listed below, sequenced in a study of neurological immune-mediated disorders. A single record per CDR3 protein comes from TCRdb applying MiXCR to the 5' RACE reads. This table has about 18,000 distinct CDR3 sequences, around 15% appearing once. The material sequenced was CD4+ T cells from blood. The receptor source for this set is a woman aged 55-69 years with HTLV-1-associated myelopathy (HAM/TSP).

The rearrangement links TRBV5-1 to TRBJ1-2; D might be TRBD1 (5 bases). This CDR3 contains 14 residues. Trimming took 7 bases from V and 5 from J, leaving 18 bases between them. Germline V CDR1 and CDR2: SGHRS, YFSETQ. The CDR3 here is CASPRPGERYGYTF. CDR3 DNA: TGCGCCAGCCCAAGGCCGGGGGAAAGGTATGGCTACACCTTC.

This clonotype was counted ten times or more. The chain uses TRBV15 and TRBJ2-6; D remains unclear. This CDR3 contains 17 residues. The V gene's germline CDR1 is LNHNV and CDR2 YYDKDF (reference sequence). Deletions cut 0 bases from V and 0 bases from J, with 9 bases between. CDR3 sequence: CATSRDQAASGANVLTF. In DNA form, the CDR3 reads TGTGCCACCAGCAGAGATCAGGCGGCCTCTGGGGCCAACGTCCTGACTTTC.

There are many counts of this clonotype. The chain uses TRBV20-1 and TRBJ1-1, with 9 bases identical to TRBD1. J was trimmed by 2 bases and V by 0 bases; bases with no gene match: 4. The CDR3 consists of 15 residues. The germline CDR1 and CDR2 sequences are DFQATT and SNEGSKA (reference sequence). CDR3 in DNA: TGCAGTGCTAGAGATACAGGGGGCTTCAACACTGAAGCTTTCTTT. Its protein product is CSARDTGGFNTEAFF.

Ten or more counts support this clonotype. The V call is TRBV29-1, the J call TRBJ2-7; 15 bases line up with TRBD2. V trimming: 4 bases; J trimming: 3 bases; junction bases outside the gene matches: 4. The germline V gene encodes CDR1 SQVTM and CDR2 ANQGSEA. The CDR3 length is 15 residues. CDR3 sequence: CSVAGTSGGSYEQYF. The CDR3 region has the DNA TGCAGCGTTGCAGGGACTAGCGGGGGGAGCTACGAGCAGTACTTC.

This clonotype was seen a handful of times. V gene TRBV6-2 or TRBV6-3 combines with J gene TRBJ2-1; D gene unclear. The germline gives CDR1 MNHEY, CDR2 SVGEGT. CDR3 length: 13 amino acids. Trimming stripped 0 bases from V and 6 bases from J, with 6 bases between. CDR3 region: CASSYSWGNEQFF. CDR3 in DNA: TGTGCCAGCAGTTACTCTTGGGGCAATGAGCAGTTCTTC.

This clonotype was observed at least ten times. The CDR3 region has the DNA TGCAGTGTAGGACTAGACGGGAGCTCCTACAATGAGCAGTTCTTC. Encoded protein: CSVGLDGSSYNEQFF. The V and J genes are TRBV20-1 and TRBJ2-1, with TRBD2 matching over 7 bases. Germline CDR1 reads DFQATT; CDR2 reads SNEGSKA (reference sequence). Germline trimming cut 7 bases from V and 0 bases from J; bases unmatched to any gene: 9. The CDR3 has 15 amino acids.

Note on this clonotype: Lacking the conserved final phenylalanine or tryptophan, this CDR3 likely reflects a read error. The CDR3, as DNA: TGCAGTGTTACCCCCAGTGAAGGCTATGGCTACACCGTC. It encodes CSVTPSEGYGYTV. The rearrangement links TRBV20-1 to TRBJ1-2, with unresolved D. This CDR3 is built from 13 residues. CDR1 DFQATT and CDR2 SNEGSKA come from the germline V gene (reference sequence). Deletions cut 7 bases from V and 4 bases from J, with 16 bases between.

This clonotype was seen at least ten times. Here the CDR3 reads CSARDLRGRMTNEQFF. Here the CDR3 DNA reads TGCAGTGCTAGAGATTTAAGGGGGAGAATGACTAATGAGCAGTTCTTC. The V gene is TRBV20-1, the J gene TRBJ2-1; weak D call: TRBD1 (6 bases). Germline V gene data show CDR1 as DFQATT and CDR2 as SNEGSKA (reference sequence). Trimming pared 0 bases from V and 7 bases from J, leaving 19 bases between. The length of the CDR3 is 16 residues.

The sample holds many counts of this clonotype. This sequence joins TRBV20-1 and TRBJ2-4; D remains unclear. The germline V gene has CDR1 DFQATT and CDR2 SNEGSKA (reference sequence). V lost 1 base, J lost 9 bases, and 16 bases lay in between. The CDR3 consists of 14 residues. CDR3 protein: CSARGNSAVSIQYF. The CDR3 DNA reads as TGCAGTGCTAGAGGGAACTCGGCCGTGAGCATTCAGTACTTC.

Within the sample, this clonotype is medium-sized. The V and J genes are TRBV29-1 and TRBJ1-1; D possibly corresponds to TRBD1 (5 bases). The V end lost 6 bases, the J end lost 5 bases, and 10 bases lay between the germline ends. CDR1 and CDR2 from the germline V gene are SQVTM and ANQGSEA. The CDR3 totals 11 residues. This CDR3 is CSVDSRTEAFF. CDR3 nucleotides: TGCAGCGTAGACAGTCGGACTGAAGCTTTCTTT. The entire variable domain, with the rest obtained from reference TRBV29-1 and TRBJ1-1, is as follows: SAVISQKPSRDICQRGTSLTIQCQVDSQVTMMFWYRQQPGQSLTLIATANQGSEATYESGFVIDKFPISRPNLTFSTLTVSNMSPEDSSIYLCSVDSRTEAFFGQGTRLTVV.

This clonotype is deemed medium-sized. This sequence joins TRBV11-2 and TRBJ2-7; D may be TRBD1 (6 bases). Trimming removed 0 bases at V and 7 bases at J, with 19 bases between. CDR1 SGHAT and CDR2 FQNNGV come from the germline V gene. The CDR3 runs to 16 residues. The CDR3 is CASSLDSIWWGQEQYF. The CDR3 coding sequence is TGTGCCAGCAGCTTAGATAGCATATGGTGGGGGCAGGAGCAGTACTTC.

This clonotype was observed many times. V is TRBV2 and J is TRBJ2-7, with 14 nucleotides matching TRBD2. J gave up 4 bases and V 1 base, and 0 bases lay outside the gene matches. There are 15 residues in the CDR3. Germline V CDR1 and CDR2: SNHLY, FYNNEI. CDR3 nucleotides: TGTGCCAGCAGTGAAGGGACTAGCGGGAGGTACGAGCAGTACTTC. This codes for CASSEGTSGRYEQYF.

This clonotype was seen at least ten times. This rearrangement joins TRBV15 to TRBJ1-1; tentative D call: TRBD1 (6 bases). The germline gives CDR1 LNHNV, CDR2 YYDKDF (reference sequence). Trimming stripped 0 bases from V and 4 bases from J, with 12 bases between. This CDR3 has 15 residues. The CDR3 region is CATSRERQASTEAFF. Here the CDR3 DNA reads TGTGCCACCAGCAGAGAGAGACAGGCGTCCACTGAAGCTTTCTTT. Based on the CDR3 plus reference TRBV15 and TRBJ1-1, the full variable domain is DAMVIQNPRYQVTQFGKPVTLSCSQTLNHNVMYWYQQKSSQAPKLLFHYYDKDFNNEADTPDNFQSRRPNTSFCFLDIRSPGLGDTAMYLCATSRERQASTEAFFGQGTRLTVV.

This clonotype has a count of ten or more. The rearrangement links TRBV20-1 to TRBJ2-1; perhaps TRBD1 as D (6 bases). This CDR3 spans 13 amino acids. Germline lookup yields CDR1 DFQATT and CDR2 SNEGSKA (reference sequence). V dropped 6 bases and J dropped 4 bases, with 13 bases sitting between them. CDR3 coding DNA: TGCAGTGCCCCAGGGGACCAATACAATGAGCAGTTCTTC. This sequence encodes CSAPGDQYNEQFF.

This clonotype appeared many times. V and J are TRBV10-2 and TRBJ1-2; D gene unclear. This CDR3 is built from 15 residues. V was cut by 2 bases and J by 1 base, with 11 bases left in between. Germline V gene data show CDR1 as WSHSY and CDR2 as SAAADI. The chain's CDR3 is CASSESLALNYGYTF. Written as DNA, the CDR3 is TGCGCCAGCAGTGAGAGCCTCGCTCTTAACTATGGCTACACCTTC.

This clonotype came up many times. The chain carries TRBV6-2 or TRBV6-3 and TRBJ2-7; 7 bases map to TRBD1. The CDR3 length is 17 residues. The trim removed 2 bases at V and 3 bases at J, leaving 13 bases unmatched. The germline V gene encodes CDR1 MNHEY and CDR2 SVGEGT. The CDR3 region is CASSYPIEPGQFYEQYF. The CDR3 DNA follows: TGTGCCAGCAGTTACCCTATCGAACCGGGACAGTTCTACGAGCAGTACTTC.

This clonotype was detected many times. The chain employs TRBV5-1 and TRBJ2-7, with D tentatively TRBD1 or TRBD2 (5 bases each). The V and J ends lost 0 bases and 4 bases respectively, with 17 bases between them. CDR1 is SGHRS, CDR2 YFSETQ, per germline. The CDR3 consists of 16 residues. The chain's CDR3 is CASSLEVRDPFYEQYF. DNA of the CDR3: TGCGCCAGCAGCTTGGAGGTTAGGGACCCGTTTTACGAGCAGTACTTC.

In regard to this clonotype: The DNA is left out, because the CDR3 cannot be placed on it with certainty; the CDR3 is given as TCRdb lists it. The chain couples TRBV5-1 to TRBJ2-3; the table's D gene call, TRBD2, was not cross checked with the DNA. 22 amino acids form the CDR3, both terminal residues included. Germline CDR1 reads SGHRS; CDR2 reads YFSETQ. CDR3 sequence: CASSFYICSASTGGGGSDTQYF.

As concerns this clonotype: One end of the junction is discordant with germline, which a read error may explain. The chain employs TRBV7-8 and TRBJ1-4; 8 nucleotides agree with TRBD1. Germline V gene data show CDR1 as SGHVS and CDR2 as FQNEAQ. The CDR3 has 15 amino acids. CDR3 region: CANSPSRGQGEKLFF. As DNA, the CDR3 is TGTGCCAACAGCCCCAGCAGGGGGCAGGGAGAAAAACTGTTTTTT.

V gene TRBV20-1 combines with J gene TRBJ2-1; 8 bases match TRBD1. V shed 5 bases, J shed 5 bases, and the junction held 11 bases outside the gene matches. The CDR3 runs to 15 residues. CDR1 and CDR2 (germline): DFQATT, SNEGSKA (reference sequence). The CDR3 is CSALRQGAWDNEQFF. The CDR3 bases are TGCAGTGCTCTTCGCCAGGGGGCATGGGACAATGAGCAGTTCTTC.

This clonotype came up many times. The chain joins TRBV27 to TRBJ2-2; 7 positions match TRBD1. Trimming removed 6 bases from V and 7 bases from J; junction bases left unmatched: 8. From germline, CDR1 is MNHEY and CDR2 SMNVEV (reference sequence). CDR3 length: 14 residues. This CDR3 is CASRPGGTNGELFF. The CDR3 coding sequence is TGTGCCAGCAGGCCAGGGGGTACTAACGGGGAGCTGTTTTTT.

This clonotype was detected many times. The chain has TRBV5-1 and TRBJ2-2; 7 bases map to TRBD1. CDR3 length: 14 residues. V shed 6 bases and J 5 bases; nucleotides not matched to a gene: 7. Germline V gives CDR1 SGHRS, CDR2 YFSETQ. The CDR3 loop is CASTLTGQTGELFF. The CDR3 DNA sequence: TGCGCCAGCACCCTGACAGGGCAGACCGGGGAGCTGTTTTTT.

V is TRBV20-1 and J is TRBJ1-1, with unresolved D. CDR3 length: 14 amino acids. Trimming left V 7 bases short and J 1 base short, with 16 bases between. Germline values: CDR1 DFQATT, CDR2 SNEGSKA (reference sequence). The CDR3 DNA reads TGCAGTGACCTCCTCCCACGGGGGAACACTGAAGCTTTCTTT. Protein sequence: CSDLLPRGNTEAFF.

There are many counts of this clonotype. V and J are TRBV7-2 and TRBJ2-3; TRBD2 matches at 13 bases. Germline V gene data show CDR1 as SGHTA and CDR2 as FQGNSA. J lost 3 bases, V lost 5 bases, and 5 bases had no gene match. The CDR3 loop spans 16 amino acids. Here the CDR3 DNA reads TGTGCCAGCAGCCCCGCACTAGCGGGGGGGACAGATACGCAGTATTTT. As protein: CASSPALAGGTDTQYF.